These 11 T cell receptor beta chains share one sample of origin, sequenced in a study of lymphopenia after photon versus proton radiotherapy. TCRdb's copy holds only in-frame clones and misses some; the assay was immunoSEQ multiplex PCR. Here the sample spans roughly 25,000 clones, approximately 85% being singletons. The input for sequencing was peripheral blood, taken from a patient treated with photon-based radiotherapy. These receptors were collected from a man aged 25-45 years with gastric cancer.

Here the CDR3 DNA reads TGTGCCAGTACACAATGGACAGCGACAAACTATGGCTACACCTTC. Its protein product is CASTQWTATNYGYTF. The V gene is TRBV19, the J gene TRBJ1-2; tentative D call: TRBD1 (6 bases). The V gene lost 7 bases and the J gene lost 2 bases, with 17 bases spanning the gap. The germline V gene has CDR1 LNHDA and CDR2 SQIVND (reference sequence). CDR3 length: 15 amino acids.

This clone was observed once. The J gene is TRBJ1-5, the V gene TRBV4-2, with 7 nucleotides matching TRBD1. Germline assignment: CDR1 LGHNA and CDR2 YNFKEQ. There are 15 residues in the CDR3. J was trimmed by 0 bases and V by 5 bases; bases with no gene match: 4. CDR3 protein: CASSGQDDSNQPQHF. The CDR3, as DNA: TGTGCCAGCAGCGGACAGGATGATAGCAATCAGCCCCAGCATTTT.

The J gene is TRBJ2-3, the V gene TRBV28; TRBD1 agrees at 7 bases. The CDR3 has 16 residues. The germline V gene has CDR1 MDHEN and CDR2 SYDVKM. V gave up 6 bases and J gave up 12 bases; unmatched junction bases: 21. The DNA for the CDR3 is TGTGCCAGCAGCACCCCGAGCCGGGACAGACCCCCTCGTCAGTATTTT. The encoded protein is CASSTPSRDRPPRQYF.

The rearrangement uses TRBV6-5 and TRBJ2-1; TRBD2 aligns across 11 bases. Germline V gives CDR1 MNHEY, CDR2 SVGAGI. Trimming removed 4 bases from V and 5 bases from J; junction bases left unmatched: 4. The CDR3 consists of 15 residues. CDR3 nucleotide sequence: TGTGCCAGCAGTTTTAGACTAGCGGGGCACAATGAGCAGTTCTTC. Translated, it gives CASSFRLAGHNEQFF.

V and J are TRBV7-6 and TRBJ2-1, with TRBD2 matching over 9 bases. Germline V CDR1 and CDR2: SGHVS, FNYEAQ. The CDR3 totals 15 residues. V lost 0 bases to trimming and J lost 6 bases; unmatched junction nucleotides: 3. The CDR3 nucleotides are TGTGCCAGCAGCTTAGCTAGCGGGAGCCCCAATGAGCAGTTCTTC. Its translation is CASSLASGSPNEQFF.

The V call is TRBV6-5, the J call TRBJ1-1; 7 bases match TRBD1. The germline CDR1 and CDR2 sequences are MNHEY and SVGAGI. This CDR3 is built from 12 residues. V dropped 5 bases and J dropped 7; count of bases not matched to a gene: 4. The CDR3 here is CASSRDRNEAFF. CDR3 DNA sequence: TGTGCCAGCAGTAGGGACAGAAATGAAGCTTTCTTT.

The chain uses TRBV4-1 and TRBJ1-6, with D hard to call. The ends were cut back, 1 base at V and 7 bases at J, with 8 bases in the middle. The CDR3 sequence is 14 residues long. In germline, CDR1 is MGHRA, CDR2 YSYEKL. CDR3: CASSQAAANSPLHF. The CDR3 DNA sequence: TGCGCCAGCAGCCAAGCGGCAGCCAATTCACCCCTCCACTTT.

The chain has TRBV7-2 and TRBJ2-7; 12 positions agree with TRBD2. Germline values: CDR1 SGHTA, CDR2 FQGNSA. The junction had 2 bases not matched to a gene; V was cut back by 8 bases and J by 3 bases. This CDR3 is built from 13 residues. The CDR3 spells CASRLAGDYEQYF. CDR3 DNA sequence: TGTGCCAGCCGACTAGCGGGGGACTACGAGCAGTACTTC. Looking up the rest from reference TRBV7-2 and TRBJ2-7 gives the full variable domain: GAGVSQSPSNKVTEKGKDVELRCDPISGHTALYWYRQSLGQGLEFLIYFQGNSAPDKSGLPSDRFSAERTGGSVSTLTIQRTQQEDSAVYLCASRLAGDYEQYFGPGTRLTVT.

The V and J genes are TRBV6-5 and TRBJ2-3; the match to TRBD2 covers 8 bases. Unmatched junction bases numbered 6, after V lost 6 bases and J lost 4 bases. The CDR3 length is 14 residues. Germline CDR1 reads MNHEY; CDR2 reads SVGAGI. This CDR3 is CASSPSGSADTQYF. DNA of the CDR3: TGTGCCAGCAGCCCCAGCGGGAGTGCAGATACGCAGTATTTT.

The rearrangement uses TRBV13 and TRBJ2-2; D possibly uses TRBD1 or TRBD2 (5 bases each). The V and J ends lost 2 bases and 7 bases respectively, with 8 bases between them. Germline CDR1 reads PRHDT; CDR2 reads FYEKMQ (reference sequence). The CDR3 spans 13 residues. CDR3 protein: CASSLRGVGELFF. CDR3 nucleotide sequence: TGTGCCAGCAGCTTAAGAGGGGTCGGGGAGCTGTTTTTT.

The V gene is TRBV6-1, the J gene TRBJ1-2, with D unclear. This CDR3 is built from 14 residues. V was trimmed by 1 base and J by 4 bases, leaving 10 bases between them. The germline V gene encodes CDR1 MNHNS and CDR2 SASEGT. This CDR3 reads CASSEGWQTYGYTF. CDR3 DNA: TGTGCCAGCAGTGAAGGGTGGCAGACCTATGGCTACACCTTC.